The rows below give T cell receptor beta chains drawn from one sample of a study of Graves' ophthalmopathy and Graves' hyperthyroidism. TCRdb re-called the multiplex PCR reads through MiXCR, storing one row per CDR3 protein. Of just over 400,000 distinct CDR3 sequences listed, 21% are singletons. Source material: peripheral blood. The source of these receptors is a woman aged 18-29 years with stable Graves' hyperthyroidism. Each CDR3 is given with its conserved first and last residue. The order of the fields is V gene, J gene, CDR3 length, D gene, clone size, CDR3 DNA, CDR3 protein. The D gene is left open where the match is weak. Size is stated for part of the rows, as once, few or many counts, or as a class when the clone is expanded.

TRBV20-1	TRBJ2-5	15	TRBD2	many	TGCAGTGTCGCCGGACTAGCGGGGTACCAAGAGACCCAGTACTTC	CSVAGLAGYQETQYF
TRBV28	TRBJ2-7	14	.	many	TGTGCCAGCAGTTTATCAGTGACAGCGGGCGAGCAGTACTTC	CASSLSVTAGEQYF
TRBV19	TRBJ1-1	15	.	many	TGTGCCAGTAGCCCAGGGACGTTGGCGGACAGAGTTTCTTTCTTT	CASSPGTLADRVSFF
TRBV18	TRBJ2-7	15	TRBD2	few	TGTGCCAGCTCACCGGGAGCGGGAGGGGGCCACGAGCAGTACTTC	CASSPGAGGGHEQYF
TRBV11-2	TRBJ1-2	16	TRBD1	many	TGTGCCAGCAGCTTAGTTTACAGGGACAGGAGTGATGGCTACACCTTC	CASSLVYRDRSDGYTF
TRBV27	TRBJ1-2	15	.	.	TGTGCCAGCAGTTTATCGGCCGGAGGGATCTATGGCTACACCTTC	CASSLSAGGIYGYTF
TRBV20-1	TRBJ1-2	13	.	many	TGCAGTGCTAGGGACGGGGCCGGATATGGCTACACCTTC	CSARDGAGYGYTF
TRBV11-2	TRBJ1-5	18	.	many	TGTGCCAGCAGCTTAGATGGATTTGGGGATTACAGCAATCAGCCCCAGCATTTT	CASSLDGFGDYSNQPQHF
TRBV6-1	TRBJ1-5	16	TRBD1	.	TGTGCCAGCAGTGACAGGGCAGGGGGCCGGGTTCAGCCCCAGCATTTT	CASSDRAGGRVQPQHF
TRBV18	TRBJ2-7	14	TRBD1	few	TGTGCCAGCTCACCGAGGACAGGGCAGGACGAGCAGTACTTC	CASSPRTGQDEQYF
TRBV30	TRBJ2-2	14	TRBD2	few	TGTGCCTGGAGGCGGGGGTCACCCACCGGGGAGCTGTTTTTT	CAWRRGSPTGELFF
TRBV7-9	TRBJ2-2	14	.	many	TGTGCCAGCAGCCCCGGACTTTCGACCGGGGAGCTGTTTTTT	CASSPGLSTGELFF
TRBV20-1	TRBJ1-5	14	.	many	TGCAGTGCTACAGGGGAGAATAGCAATCAGCCCCAGCATTTT	CSATGENSNQPQHF
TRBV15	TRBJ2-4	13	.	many	TGTGCCACCAGCAGACTAGCCAAAAACATTAAGTACTTC	CATSRLAKNIKYF
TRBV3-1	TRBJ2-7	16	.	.	TGTGCCAGCAGCCAAGAGTTGGGGCGCGTACTCTACGAGCAGTACTTC	CASSQELGRVLYEQYF
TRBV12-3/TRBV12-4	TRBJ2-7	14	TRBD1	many	TGTGCCAGCAGTGTGACAGGGCTATCCTACGAGCAGTACTTC	CASSVTGLSYEQYF
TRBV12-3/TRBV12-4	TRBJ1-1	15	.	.	TGTGCCAGCAGTTCGGGGGGATCAGGGAACACTGAAGCTTTCTTT	CASSSGGSGNTEAFF
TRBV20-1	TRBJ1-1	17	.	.	TGCAGTGCTAGCGCAAGGGGGATCGAGAAGTGGGACACTGAAGCTTTCTTT	CSASARGIEKWDTEAFF
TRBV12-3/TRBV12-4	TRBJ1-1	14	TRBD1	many	TGTGCCAGCAGCACCGGGACAGGGATTACTGAAGCTTTCTTT	CASSTGTGITEAFF
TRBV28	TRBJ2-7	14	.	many	TGTGCCAGCAGGGATTCGTTTCGGCCGGGGGAGCAGTACTTC	CASRDSFRPGEQYF
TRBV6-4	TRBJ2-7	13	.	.	TGTGCCAGCAGTAAGACTAGTTCATGCGAGCAGTACTTC	CASSKTSSCEQYF
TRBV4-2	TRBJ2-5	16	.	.	TGTGCCAGCAGCCCCCTTTTTTACCGAAGAGAAGAGACCCAGTACTTC	CASSPLFYRREETQYF
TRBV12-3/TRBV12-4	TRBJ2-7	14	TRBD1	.	TGTGCCAGCAGTTTAGGGGGACAGGGAGCCGAGCAGTACTTC	CASSLGGQGAEQYF
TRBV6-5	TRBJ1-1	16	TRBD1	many	TGTGCCAGCAGTTATAGGGGGCCCACAGTCCGAACTGAAGCTTTCTTT	CASSYRGPTVRTEAFF
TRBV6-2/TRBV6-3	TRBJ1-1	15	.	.	TGTGCCAGCAGTTACTTTGGCACAGCCAACACTGAAGCTTTCTTT	CASSYFGTANTEAFF
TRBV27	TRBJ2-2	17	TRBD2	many	TGTGCCAGCAGTTTATCGGGGACTAGCGGTTTGACCGGGGAGCTGTTTTTT	CASSLSGTSGLTGELFF
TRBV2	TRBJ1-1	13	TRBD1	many	TGTGCCAGCCGGCGGCAGGGGGAATTTGAAGCTTTCTTT	CASRRQGEFEAFF
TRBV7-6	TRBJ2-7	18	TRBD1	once	TGTGCCAGCAGCCCGGGACAGGGGTTCGGCGGGAGTCTCGACGAGCAGTACTTC	CASSPGQGFGGSLDEQYF
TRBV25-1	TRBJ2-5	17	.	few	TGTGCCAGCAGTGGGGAACCGCCTAGGACAGTACAAGAGACCCAGTACTTC	CASSGEPPRTVQETQYF
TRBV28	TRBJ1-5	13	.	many	TGTGCCAGCACGGGCTGGGACAATCAGCCCCAGCATTTT	CASTGWDNQPQHF
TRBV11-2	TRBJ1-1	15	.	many	TGTGCCAGCAGCTTAGATCCCGGGTCTACCTCTGAAGCTTTCTTT	CASSLDPGSTSEAFF
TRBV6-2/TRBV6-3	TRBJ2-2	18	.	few	TGTGCCAGCAGGAGCCCCAGGTCAGACAGAGCGAACACCGGGGAGCTGTTTTTT	CASRSPRSDRANTGELFF
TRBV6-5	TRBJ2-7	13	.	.	TGTGCCAGCAGTTTGGACCAAGGGTACGAGCAGTACTTC	CASSLDQGYEQYF
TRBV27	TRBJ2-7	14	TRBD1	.	TGTGCCAGCAGTTCCGGGACAGAATCTTACGAGCAGTACTTC	CASSSGTESYEQYF
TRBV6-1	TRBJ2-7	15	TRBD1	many	TGTGCCAGCAGCGAGGGACAGGGTGGTTTCTACGAGCAGTACTTC	CASSEGQGGFYEQYF
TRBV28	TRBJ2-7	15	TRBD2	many	TGTGCCAGCAGTTACCTCGGGACTACCTCCTACGAGCAGTACTTC	CASSYLGTTSYEQYF
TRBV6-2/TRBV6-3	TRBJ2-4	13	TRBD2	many	TGTGCCAGCAGCACGGGGGGAGGAAACATTAAGTACTTC	CASSTGGGNIKYF
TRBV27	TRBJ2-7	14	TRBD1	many	TGTGCCAGCAGCCCCGGGACAGGGCCCGACGAGCAGTACTTC	CASSPGTGPDEQYF
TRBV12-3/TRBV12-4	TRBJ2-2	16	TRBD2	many	TGTGCCAGCAGGGGGAGACTAGCGGAGGGCACCGGGGAGCTGTTTTTT	CASRGRLAEGTGELFF
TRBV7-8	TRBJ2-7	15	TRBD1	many	TGTGCCAGCAGGTGGGGACAGGGGCCTAGCTACGAGCAGTACTTC	CASRWGQGPSYEQYF
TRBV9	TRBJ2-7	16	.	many	TGTGCCAGCAGCGTAGCGCCGGACAGTACCTCCTACGAGCAGTACTTC	CASSVAPDSTSYEQYF
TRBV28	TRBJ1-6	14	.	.	TGCGCCAGCAGTTCTCCAGGGTATAATTCACCCCTCCACTTT	CASSSPGYNSPLHF
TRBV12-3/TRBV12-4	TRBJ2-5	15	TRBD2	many	TGTGCCAGCAGCCCTGGGGCGGGAGGGGAAGAGACCCAGTACTTC	CASSPGAGGEETQYF
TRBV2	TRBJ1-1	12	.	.	TGTGCCACCCAGAAAAACTGGGGCGAAGCTTTCTTT	CATQKNWGEAFF
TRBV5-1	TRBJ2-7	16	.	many	TGCGCCAGCAGCTTTACCGCTAGCGAAAGCCACTACGAGCAGTACTTC	CASSFTASESHYEQYF
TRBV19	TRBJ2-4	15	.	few	TGTGCCAGTAGTATAACCGGGACGTCGGGGGACATTCAGTACTTC	CASSITGTSGDIQYF